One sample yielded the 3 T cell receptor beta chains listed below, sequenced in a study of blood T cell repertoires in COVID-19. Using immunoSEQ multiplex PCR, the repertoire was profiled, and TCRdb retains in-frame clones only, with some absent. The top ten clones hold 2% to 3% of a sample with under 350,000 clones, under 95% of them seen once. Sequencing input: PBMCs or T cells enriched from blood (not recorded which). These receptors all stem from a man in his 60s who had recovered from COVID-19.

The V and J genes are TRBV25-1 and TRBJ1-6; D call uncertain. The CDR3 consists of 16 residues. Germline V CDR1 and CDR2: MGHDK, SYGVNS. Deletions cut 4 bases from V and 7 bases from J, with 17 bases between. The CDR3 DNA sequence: TGTGCCAGCAGTGCCCCCCGGGGAAGGAGGAATTCACCCCTCCACTTT. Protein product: CASSAPRGRRNSPLHF.

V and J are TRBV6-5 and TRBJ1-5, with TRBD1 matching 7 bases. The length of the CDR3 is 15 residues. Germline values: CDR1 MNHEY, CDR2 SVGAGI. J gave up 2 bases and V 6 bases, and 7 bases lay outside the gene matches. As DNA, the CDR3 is TGTGCCAGCAGCGGTACAGGGGCCGGCAATCAGCCCCAGCATTTT. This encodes CASSGTGAGNQPQHF.

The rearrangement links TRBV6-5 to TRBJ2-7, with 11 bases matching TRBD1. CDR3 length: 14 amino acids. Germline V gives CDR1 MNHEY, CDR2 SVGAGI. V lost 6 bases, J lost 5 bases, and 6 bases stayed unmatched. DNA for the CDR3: TGTGCCAGCAGCTCTCCGGGACAGGGGGACGAGCAGTACTTC. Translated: CASSSPGQGDEQYF.